Described below is a single T cell receptor beta chain sequence and its context. Its antigen remains unidentified. Nothing much larger sits one base from this clone, and base qualities are not available. The data derive from a study of T cells in localized non-small cell lung cancer (dated by TCRdb to the early 2020s). In the study overall: The study analyzed T cell repertoires of about 230 early-stage NSCLC patients, comparing tumors and uninvolved tumor-adjacent lungs. All 250 or so NSCLC patients in the cohort were treatment-naive and had localized lung tumors that were resected. The mean age of the NSCLC patients was around 67 years, with 130 or so men and over 100 women. Overall results and qualifications from the work: Because multi-region tumor sequencing was not performed, intratumor heterogeneity could not be ruled out. Since the design was exploratory, TCR variables were selected using unadjusted p-values with no false-discovery rate correction. Of the top 100 tumor clones, a median of 57 were detected in paired uninvolved adjacent lung; roughly 29 were also among that lung's top 100. Higher T cell density in blood was associated with longer overall survival, whereas higher clonality in adjacent lung was associated with shorter survival. Uninvolved tumor-adjacent lung showed the highest T cell clonality, higher than tumor, which suggests more focused antigenic responses in the uninvolved tumor-adjacent lung.

From the cysteine through the phenylalanine, the CDR3 covers 12 amino acids. The only DNA kept is the CDR3, 36 bases in frame from the first base. CDR1 MNHNS and CDR2 SASEGT were looked up in the germline V gene. Cut back by 3 bases and 6 bases, the V and J ends lie 7 bases apart. TCR beta CDR3 regions were sequenced from DNA using the immunoSEQ Assay. Concerning the study's data processing: To compute T cell density, TCR beta template counts were normalized to usable DNA, which was estimated by amplifying housekeeping genes. The preseqR package was used to estimate richness by extrapolating to 400,000 templates for PBMC samples and to 120,000 templates for tissue samples. Clonality was calculated as one minus Pielou's evenness. Differential abundance testing on productive amino-acid clonotypes, with a minimum total count of 5 and an alpha of 0.1, was used to identify tissue-enriched TCRs. The Jaccard Index and the Morisita Overlap Index were used to measure repertoire overlap between compartments. TCR beta CDR3s were clustered by GLIPH together with public tetramer-defined viral CDR3s, and at least three viral sequences plus V-gene enrichment were required for viral motifs. The immuneACCESS repertoire file appears here via TCRdb, limited to in-frame rearrangements. These files lack a portion of the clones; in checked studies, under half of the deficit traces to unresolved V genes, and the cause of the others is not known. The DNA was the basis for D and trimming; V, J and clone size are from that table. In this sample the table shows almost 40,000 clones, more than 75% of which occur a single time. Roughly 36% of the sample belongs to the ten largest clones.

At diagnosis, tumor, uninvolved tumor-adjacent lung and peripheral blood were collected and then preserved as a mix of FFPE and fresh-frozen material. For TCR repertoire profiling, blood samples were analyzed as peripheral blood mononuclear cells. In this chain, TRBV6-1 is recombined with TRBJ2-3, with no D gene named confidently. This TCR came from a woman aged 35-75 years with stage II squamous cell lung carcinoma. Sample: PBMCs, taken before any cancer treatment. The DNA reads TGTGCCAGCAGTGAGATGGGGGATACGCAGTATTTT. The translation is CASSEMGDTQYF.